A single sample gave rise to the 8 T cell receptor beta chains below, sequenced in a study of T cells after yellow fever vaccination. MiXCR, run by TCRdb on the 5' RACE reads, gives a single entry per CDR3 protein. Of over 100,000 distinct CDR3 sequences in the sample, 8.4% were seen once. This specimen was CD8+ T cells sorted from PBMCs, taken 45 days after the yellow fever booster vaccination. The receptors shown here come from a man aged 25-45 years who received the YFV17D yellow fever vaccine.

In its sample, this clonotype was seen many times. The V gene is TRBV29-1, the J gene TRBJ2-2, with 14 bases identical to TRBD2. J lost 5 bases, V lost 3 bases, and 8 bases had no gene match. Looked up from germline, CDR1 is SQVTM and CDR2 is ANQGSEA. The CDR3 sequence is 17 residues long. The CDR3 nucleotides read TGCAGCGTTGAGGGACTAGCGGGAGAATTATCAACCGGGGAGCTGTTTTTT. It translates to CSVEGLAGELSTGELFF.

This clonotype came up once. A much larger clone differs from this one at a single base, so this may be a read error. The chain recombines TRBV6-1 with TRBJ2-3; D might be TRBD1 (6 bases). V lost 8 bases and J 3 bases, leaving 18 bases between the germline ends. In germline, CDR1 is MNHNS, CDR2 SASEGT. CDR3 length: 15 residues. In nucleotides, the CDR3 is TGTGCCAGCGACCCACAGGGAAGGGGGACAGATACGCAGTATTTT. It specifies CASDPQGRGTDTQYF.

The CDR3 is CASSTTSYNEQFF. The CDR3 DNA follows: TGTGCCAGTAGTACGACTTCCTACAATGAGCAGTTCTTC. The chain carries TRBV19 and TRBJ2-1, with unresolved D. This CDR3 is built from 13 residues. With 4 bases removed from V and 1 base from J, the gap between germline ends came to 5 bases. Germline V gene data show CDR1 as LNHDA and CDR2 as SQIVND (reference sequence).

This clonotype was counted many times. The V call is TRBV7-9, the J call TRBJ2-1; 7 positions match TRBD2. Trimming removed 1 base from V and 6 bases from J; junction bases left unmatched: 9. Germline V gives CDR1 SEHNR, CDR2 FQNEAQ (reference sequence). The CDR3 sequence is 16 residues long. The CDR3 sequence is CASSLVAGVSSNEQFF. The CDR3 region has the DNA TGTGCCAGCAGCTTAGTGGCGGGAGTCTCTTCCAATGAGCAGTTCTTC.

In its sample, this clonotype was seen many times. The DNA of the CDR3 is TGTGCCAGCAGCGGGACCCTCACCGGGGAGCTGTTTTTT. Protein product: CASSGTLTGELFF. The genes are TRBV7-2 and TRBJ2-2, with D perhaps TRBD1 or TRBD2 (5 bases each). The CDR3 is 13 amino acids. V was clipped by 5 bases and J by 4 bases, with 8 bases between them. Per the germline V gene, CDR1 is SGHTA and CDR2 is FQGNSA. The full variable domain, completed using reference TRBV7-2 and TRBJ2-2, is GAGVSQSPSNKVTEKGKDVELRCDPISGHTALYWYRQSLGQGLEFLIYFQGNSAPDKSGLPSDRFSAERTGGSVSTLTIQRTQQEDSAVYLCASSGTLTGELFFGEGSRLTVL.

There are a few counts of this clonotype. The gene calls are TRBV6-2 or TRBV6-3 and TRBJ2-1, with TRBD2 matching 8 bases. V lost 0 bases to trimming and J lost 8 bases; unmatched junction nucleotides: 12. The CDR3 is 17 residues long. Germline V CDR1 and CDR2: MNHEY, SVGEGT. The CDR3 loop reads CASSYSVGSGSIYEQFF. The CDR3 region has the DNA TGTGCCAGCAGTTACTCTGTGGGGAGCGGGAGCATTTATGAGCAGTTCTTC.

This clonotype was seen many times. The chain carries TRBV20-1 and TRBJ2-3; a weak D match, TRBD2 (5 bases). The germline V gene encodes CDR1 DFQATT and CDR2 SNEGSKA (reference sequence). The CDR3 contains 18 residues. V gave up 5 bases and J gave up 6 bases, with 30 bases separating them. The CDR3 coding sequence is TGCAGTGCTTCCGTCCCCCCAGAGGGTCCCTATCATATCGATACGCAGTATTTT. This encodes CSASVPPEGPYHIDTQYF.

This clonotype was recorded a few times. The V gene is TRBV28, the J gene TRBJ2-7, with TRBD1 as a possible D gene (6 bases). Germline V gene data show CDR1 as MDHEN and CDR2 as SYDVKM. This CDR3 has 15 residues. V was clipped by 3 bases and J by 2 bases, with 14 bases between them. The CDR3 reads CASSFTGHSTYEQYF. As DNA, the CDR3 is TGTGCCAGCAGTTTTACGGGACATTCAACCTACGAGCAGTACTTC.